The sequence of this T cell receptor beta chain was determined in a study of T cells in Graves' hyperthyroidism and ophthalmopathy. This clonotype has at least ten counts. Amplification targeted TCR beta CDR3 regions from RNA transcripts. First-round RT-PCR with HTBI primers amplified the TCR CDR3 region. Each CDR3 protein is one row after TCRdb ran MiXCR on the multiplex PCR reads. The top ten clones hold about 11% of a sample with 530,000 or so distinct CDR3 sequences, roughly a quarter of them seen once. Trimming left V 4 bases short and J 2 bases short, with 9 bases between. The CDR3 length is 13 residues. Looked up from germline, CDR1 is SNHLY and CDR2 is FYNNEI.

V usage is TRBV2 and J usage is TRBJ2-7, with D hard to call. The sequencing input was blood. The receptor was derived from a woman aged 30 to 39 with Graves' ophthalmopathy. In DNA form, the CDR3 reads TGTGCCAGCAGTGGTATGAATACCTACGAGCAGTACTTC. It codes for CASSGMNTYEQYF.